This TCR beta chain was recorded in a study of cytomegalovirus exposure and HLA in healthy donors. The PCR had 60 Vbeta and 13 Jbeta primers. Data came from immunoSEQ multiplex PCR; TCRdb stores just in-frame clones and leaves some out. The sample holds about 140,000 clones; around 75% are singletons and the top ten take about 1.3%. General observations from the study: Clonal expansion was found to be greater in HLA-associated TCR beta chains than in equally common others in a later analysis.

A remark on this clone: The antigen remains undetermined.

In germline, CDR1 is KGHSH, CDR2 LQKENI. V was trimmed by 4 bases and J by 3 bases, leaving 16 bases between them. The CDR3 has 16 residues. The clonotype originates from a female donor in good health and CMV-seronegative. Sequencing used PBMCs. This chain links TRBV18 with TRBJ1-3; no firm D call. CDR3 loop: CASSLAYTEVGNTIYF. Written as DNA, the CDR3 is TGTGCCAGCTCACTTGCTTACACGGAGGTTGGAAACACCATATATTTT.